The sequence of this T cell receptor beta chain was determined in a study of cytomegalovirus exposure and HLA in healthy donors. Study conclusions and caveats: It emerged from a later analysis that several of the most significant clusters appeared to be linked to common viral pathogens. Analysis performed later found over 15,000 TCR beta sequences associated with HLA alleles at 0.05 false discovery rate. Researchers reported from a later analysis that most CMV-associated TCR beta chains appeared HLA-restricted.

Trimming took 5 bases from V and 2 from J; bases not matched to a gene: 3. This CDR3 is 14 amino acids long. Germline V gene data show CDR1 as SGDLS and CDR2 as YYNGEE. This clone was picked up one time. Antigen: not known. PCR was performed using 60 Vbeta and 13 Jbeta primers. Here immunoSEQ multiplex PCR was the method, and the copy in TCRdb shows in-frame clones only, minus some. The sample has around 150,000 clones, 80% to 85% seen once; the top ten hold 1.5% to 2.5%. This sequence was found in a man aged 18 to 30 in good health and CMV-seronegative. The sample was PBMCs. The V gene is TRBV9, the J gene TRBJ2-2; 7 bases agree with TRBD1. For the CDR3, the DNA is TGTGCCAGCAGGACAGGGTCCAACACCGGGGAGCTGTTTTTT. It translates to CASRTGSNTGELFF.